This T cell receptor (beta chain) was profiled in a study of T-cell reconstitution after alpha-beta-depleted transplantation in children. There are a few counts of this clonotype. The antigen remains unidentified. General study findings and limits: Certain patients had high TCRbeta diversity at day 60, and it came from recipient T cells and thymic progenitors that survived. After one year, T-cell counts and TCRbeta diversity mostly came from new T cells. After transplant, at about two months, alpha-beta T cells were reportedly derived from several hundred expanded graft clones.

A library of TCRbeta sequences, prepared with unique molecular identifiers, was generated. TCRdb reanalysed the PCR reads using MiXCR and keeps one entry per CDR3 protein. This table has 500,000 or so distinct CDR3 sequences, 9.5% to 12% appearing once. This CDR3 is built from 19 residues. The ends lost 0 bases at V and 4 bases at J; junction bases unmatched: 15. The germline CDR1 and CDR2 sequences are SGHTA and FQGNSA. Sequenced here: PBMCs, mostly from graft donor cells, sampled 180 days after TCRalphabeta/CD19-depleted stem cell transplant. This receptor was taken from a female patient aged 2-15 years who had a stem cell transplant for aplastic anemia, so the T cells may come from the graft donor. This chain connects TRBV7-2 to TRBJ2-5, with 9 bases lining up with TRBD2. The CDR3 DNA reads as TGTGCCAGCAGCTTAGCCGCCTCTCGGATTGGAGCGGGAGGAGAGACCCAGTACTTC. Translation: CASSLAASRIGAGGETQYF.